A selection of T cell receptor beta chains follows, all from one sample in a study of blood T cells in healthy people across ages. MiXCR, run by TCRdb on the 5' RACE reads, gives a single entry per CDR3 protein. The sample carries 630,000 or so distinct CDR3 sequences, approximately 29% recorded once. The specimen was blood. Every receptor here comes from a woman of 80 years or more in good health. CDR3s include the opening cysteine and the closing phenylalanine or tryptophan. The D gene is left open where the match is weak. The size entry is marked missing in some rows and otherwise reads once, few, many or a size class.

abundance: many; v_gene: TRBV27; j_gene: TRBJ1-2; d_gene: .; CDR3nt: TGTGCCAGCAGTTCCCTCGGACGTGCCTATGGCTACACCTTC; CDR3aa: CASSSLGRAYGYTF
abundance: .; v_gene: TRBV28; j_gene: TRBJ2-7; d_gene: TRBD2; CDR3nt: TGTGCCAGCAGTCCGGGGCTAGCGGGGGGCGCTGAGCAGTACTTC; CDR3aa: CASSPGLAGGAEQYF
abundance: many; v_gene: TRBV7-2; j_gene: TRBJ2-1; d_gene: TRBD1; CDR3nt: TGTGCCAGCAGCTTAGGGGGGGGGACAGGGGGATACAATGAGCAGTTCTTC; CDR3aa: CASSLGGGTGGYNEQFF
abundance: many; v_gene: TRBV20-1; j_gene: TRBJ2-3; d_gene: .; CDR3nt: TGCAGTGCTAGGGACCCAACGACTCGCACAGATACGCAGTATTTT; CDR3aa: CSARDPTTRTDTQYF
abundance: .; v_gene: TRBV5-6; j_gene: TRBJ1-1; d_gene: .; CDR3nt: TGTGCCAGCAGCTTAGTTCCCAGTATGAACACTGAAGCTTTCTTT; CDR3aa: CASSLVPSMNTEAFF
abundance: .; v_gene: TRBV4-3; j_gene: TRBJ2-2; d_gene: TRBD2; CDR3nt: TGCGCCAGCAGCCAAGATGCGCTAGCGGGGGGACGGACCGGGGAGCTGTTTTTT; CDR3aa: CASSQDALAGGRTGELFF
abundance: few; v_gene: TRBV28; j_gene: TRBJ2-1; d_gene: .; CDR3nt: TGTGCCAGCAGTCTGGCCGGCCCGCGGGGAATGGGTGAGCAGTTCTTC; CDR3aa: CASSLAGPRGMGEQFF
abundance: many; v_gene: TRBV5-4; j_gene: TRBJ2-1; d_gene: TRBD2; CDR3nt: TGTGCCAGCAGCACCCGACTAGCGGGGGTTCCCAATGAGCAGTTCTTC; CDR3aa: CASSTRLAGVPNEQFF
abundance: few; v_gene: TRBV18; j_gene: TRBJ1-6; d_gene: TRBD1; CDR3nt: TGTGCCAGCTCACCTCCGACAGGGGAGAGAAATTCACCCCTCCACTTT; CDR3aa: CASSPPTGERNSPLHF
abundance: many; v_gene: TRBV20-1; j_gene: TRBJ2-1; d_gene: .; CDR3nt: TGCAGTGCTCCAGAGGACCTCCACAATGAGCAGTTCTTC; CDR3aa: CSAPEDLHNEQFF
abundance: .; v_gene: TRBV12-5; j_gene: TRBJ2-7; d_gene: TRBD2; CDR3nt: TGTGCTAGTGGTCCCGGGACTAGCGGGAACTACGAGCAGTACTTC; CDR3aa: CASGPGTSGNYEQYF
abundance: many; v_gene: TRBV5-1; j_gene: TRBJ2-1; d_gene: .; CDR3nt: TGCGCCAGCAGCTTGGCGGGGTCTGAAACTAATGAGCAGTTCTTC; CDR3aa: CASSLAGSETNEQFF
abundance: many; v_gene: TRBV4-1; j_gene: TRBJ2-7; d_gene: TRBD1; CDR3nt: TGCGCCAGCAGCCAAGATCCGACAGGGAAAGGAGTGCAGTACTTC; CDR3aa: CASSQDPTGKGVQYF
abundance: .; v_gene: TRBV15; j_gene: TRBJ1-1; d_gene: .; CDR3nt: TGTGCCACCAGCAGAGTCACAGGGTTAGGCACTGAAGCTTTCTTT; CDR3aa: CATSRVTGLGTEAFF
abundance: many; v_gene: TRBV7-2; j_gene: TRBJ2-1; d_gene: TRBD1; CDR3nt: TGTGCCAGCAGCTTATTTTTGGGGACAGACTTCTACAATGAGCAGTTCTTC; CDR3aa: CASSLFLGTDFYNEQFF